This is a list of T cell receptor beta chains from one sample in a study of identical twins' blood T cells. Via MiXCR, TCRdb re-called the 5' RACE reads, giving one row per CDR3 protein. The sample includes 400,000 or so distinct CDR3 sequences, roughly 28% of them seen just once. Sequencing was carried out using PBMCs. These receptor sequences come from a woman aged 18-49 years in good health. Each CDR3 is given with its conserved first and last residue. The order of the fields is J gene, D gene, V gene, clone size, CDR3 protein. The D gene is left open where the match is weak. Clone size, where shown, is once, few, many, or a class for clones that have expanded.

J: TRBJ1-1; D: -; V: TRBV29-1; size: -; CDR3: CSVEGSPLNTEAFF
J: TRBJ1-3; D: -; V: TRBV7-9; size: once; CDR3: CDSTLFYPSGNTIYF
J: TRBJ2-1; D: -; V: TRBV24-1; size: few; CDR3: CATSDFGYNEQFF
J: TRBJ1-1; D: -; V: TRBV20-1; size: many; CDR3: CSARKLVGPNTEAFF
J: TRBJ1-4; D: -; V: TRBV2; size: many; CDR3: CASSPNGGRPNEKLFF
J: TRBJ2-2; D: -; V: TRBV19; size: few; CDR3: CASSKATPGSGELFF
J: TRBJ2-3; D: TRBD2; V: TRBV9; size: -; CDR3: CASSVGLAGSPYTQYF
J: TRBJ2-1; D: TRBD2; V: TRBV6-5; size: -; CDR3: CASSFGLAGANEQFF
J: TRBJ2-3; D: -; V: TRBV3-1; size: -; CDR3: CASSRKIGGHSTDTQYF
J: TRBJ2-1; D: TRBD2; V: TRBV14; size: once; CDR3: CASSQELAGTNEQFF
J: TRBJ2-3; D: TRBD2; V: TRBV6-2/TRBV6-3; size: few; CDR3: CASSSFDSGGAKYDTQYF
J: TRBJ1-1; D: -; V: TRBV19; size: -; CDR3: CATIRAPPMNTEAFF
J: TRBJ2-5; D: -; V: TRBV4-2; size: -; CDR3: CASSQDPSRKGETQYF
J: TRBJ1-2; D: -; V: TRBV27; size: few; CDR3: CASSPTLNYGYTF
J: TRBJ2-7; D: TRBD2; V: TRBV20-1; size: -; CDR3: CSAQRLPGTSGSYEQYF
J: TRBJ1-1; D: -; V: TRBV27; size: -; CDR3: CASSLGEAPNTEAFF
J: TRBJ1-2; D: -; V: TRBV12-5; size: -; CDR3: CASGLPNGHHYGYTF
J: TRBJ2-2; D: TRBD1; V: TRBV6-2/TRBV6-3; size: few; CDR3: CASTYQLGQGNTGELFF
J: TRBJ2-2; D: -; V: TRBV19; size: -; CDR3: CASARRDTGELFF
J: TRBJ1-2; D: TRBD1; V: TRBV12-5; size: -; CDR3: CASGLSQGGIPYYGYTF
J: TRBJ2-7; D: -; V: TRBV6-2/TRBV6-3; size: few; CDR3: CASSFGVGEQYF
J: TRBJ1-5; D: -; V: TRBV12-3/TRBV12-4; size: -; CDR3: CASSFQHNQPRHF
J: TRBJ1-1; D: -; V: TRBV7-9; size: -; CDR3: CASTPGWPEAFF
J: TRBJ1-6; D: -; V: TRBV2; size: -; CDR3: CASRTGALSSYNSPLHF
J: TRBJ1-2; D: TRBD1; V: TRBV5-1; size: few; CDR3: CASSRDRATNYGYTF
J: TRBJ2-7; D: TRBD1; V: TRBV6-1; size: -; CDR3: CASINNRDRLPCEQYF
J: TRBJ2-1; D: -; V: TRBV29-1; size: few; CDR3: CSVDGVRRGENEQFF
J: TRBJ1-1; D: TRBD1; V: TRBV14; size: few; CDR3: CASSRGQGKVDTEAFF
J: TRBJ2-7; D: -; V: TRBV28; size: -; CDR3: CASSTLMSGREQYF
J: TRBJ1-1; D: -; V: TRBV5-1; size: once; CDR3: CASSLAPEAEAFF
J: TRBJ2-7; D: -; V: TRBV14; size: -; CDR3: CASSQFRTGNNEQYF
J: TRBJ1-2; D: TRBD1; V: TRBV29-1; size: few; CDR3: CSAGLRTGNNYGYTF
J: TRBJ2-2; D: -; V: TRBV9; size: -; CDR3: CASSVRLTGELFF
J: TRBJ1-2; D: TRBD1; V: TRBV10-3; size: few; CDR3: CAISESRGTGYGYTF
J: TRBJ2-1; D: TRBD2; V: TRBV27; size: -; CDR3: CASSFAGGTYNEQFF
J: TRBJ1-1; D: -; V: TRBV6-4; size: -; CDR3: CASSALYNTEAFF
J: TRBJ2-1; D: -; V: TRBV11-2; size: once; CDR3: CASSLYLDRFF
J: TRBJ2-3; D: -; V: TRBV3-1; size: few; CDR3: CASSPERAKGDTQYF
J: TRBJ1-3; D: -; V: TRBV29-1; size: -; CDR3: CSVSQGLGNTIYF
J: TRBJ2-7; D: -; V: TRBV20-1; size: few; CDR3: CSARVPGNHEQYF
J: TRBJ2-7; D: TRBD1; V: TRBV19; size: few; CDR3: CASSIDGRGQSEQYF
J: TRBJ1-1; D: -; V: TRBV5-1; size: few; CDR3: CASSLEGKYTEAFF
J: TRBJ1-5; D: TRBD1; V: TRBV6-2/TRBV6-3; size: few; CDR3: CASNRDRDFNQPQHF
J: TRBJ1-2; D: -; V: TRBV29-1; size: -; CDR3: CSVGRDITNYGYTF